The 15 T cell receptor beta chains reported below all come from one sample, sequenced in a study of CD8 T cells in Susac syndrome. Roughly 0.45 to 1 ug RNA was reverse transcribed with random hexamers. Each CDR3 protein gets one entry after TCRdb re-called the immunoSEQ multiplex PCR reads with MiXCR. The repertoire holds roughly 140,000 distinct CDR3 sequences, with over 85% as singletons. The sample was CD8+ T cells from PBMCs. The receptors were gathered from a human donor in good health.

The rearrangement joins TRBV12-2 to TRBJ2-7; the D call TRBD2 from the table was never checked on the DNA. TRBV12-2 corresponds to a pseudogene. This CDR3 is 17 amino acids long. CDR3 sequence reads: CASRLAGGWGSSYEQYF. The CDR3 DNA reads as TGTGCAAGTCGCCTGGCTGGAGGGTGGGGGAGCTCCTACGAGCAGTACTTC.

The genes are TRBV11-2 and TRBJ1-3; the D is unclear. CDR1 is SGHAT, CDR2 FQNNGV, per germline. This CDR3 has 15 residues. V was trimmed by 1 base and J by 0 bases, leaving 7 bases between them. The CDR3 region has the DNA TGTGCCAGCAGCTTAGCCGCCGGCTCTGGAAACACCATATATTTT. It specifies CASSLAAGSGNTIYF.

CDR3 bases: TGTGCCAGCAGTTGGCGGGGAACAGCGAACACTGAAGCTTTCTTT. Translation: CASSWRGTANTEAFF. V gene TRBV6-5 combines with J gene TRBJ1-1; D is undetermined. CDR1 is MNHEY, CDR2 SVGAGI, per germline. The CDR3 is 15 residues long. V gave up 4 bases and J gave up 1 base, with 13 bases separating them.

The V call is TRBV11-2, the J call TRBJ2-5; 15 bases map to TRBD2. Trimming took 5 bases from V and 4 from J; bases not matched to a gene: 8. The CDR3 spans 17 residues. CDR1 and CDR2 from the germline V gene are SGHAT and FQNNGV. DNA for the CDR3: TGTGCCAGCAGCCCCGGGACTAGCGGGAGGAGGGGAGAGACCCAGTACTTC. It translates to CASSPGTSGRRGETQYF.

The chain uses TRBV7-6 and TRBJ2-7; D unclear. V lost 5 bases and J 3 bases, leaving 11 bases between the germline ends. This CDR3 contains 13 residues. Per germline, CDR1 SGHVS and CDR2 FNYEAQ. The CDR3 is CASSVDTRYEQYF. CDR3 sequence (DNA): TGTGCCAGCAGCGTCGACACTCGCTACGAGCAGTACTTC.

The DNA for the CDR3 is TGCGCCAGCAGCTTGACCGGGAGTGAGTACGAGCAGTACTTC. This codes for CASSLTGSEYEQYF. The rearrangement links TRBV5-1 to TRBJ2-7; TRBD2 is a possible D gene (6 bases). The CDR3 length is 14 residues. V dropped 1 base and J dropped 4 bases, with 12 bases sitting between them. Germline assignment: CDR1 SGHRS and CDR2 YFSETQ.

This chain uses TRBV5-1 with TRBJ2-7; perhaps D is TRBD1 or TRBD2 (5 bases each). The CDR3 covers 13 residues. Between the trimmed V and J ends, which lost 3 bases and 7 bases, there was a span of 14 bases. Germline CDR1 is SGHRS and CDR2 is YFSETQ. CDR3 amino acids: CASSWGGFDEQYF. CDR3 DNA: TGCGCCAGCAGCTGGGGCGGGTTTGATGAGCAGTACTTC.

This sequence joins TRBV13 and TRBJ2-6; no definite D call. The CDR3 is 15 residues long. V was cut by 1 base and J by 2 bases, with 6 bases left in between. Germline-derived CDR1 and CDR2 are PRHDT and FYEKMQ (reference sequence). CDR3 residues: CASSLEGPGANVLTF. As DNA, the CDR3 is TGTGCCAGCAGCTTAGAGGGCCCTGGGGCCAACGTCCTGACTTTC.

The V and J genes are TRBV30 and TRBJ2-1; tentative D call: TRBD2 (5 bases). Per germline, CDR1 GTSNPN and CDR2 SVGIG (reference sequence). The length of the CDR3 is 12 residues. Trimming left V 2 bases short and J 5 bases short, with 7 bases between. The CDR3: CAWSRDNNEQFF. Here the CDR3 DNA reads TGTGCCTGGAGTCGGGATAACAATGAGCAGTTCTTC. The variable domain in full, completed from reference TRBV30 and TRBJ2-1, reads SQTIHQWPATLVQPVGSPLSLECTVEGTSNPNLYWYRQAAGRGLQLLFYSVGIGQISSEVPQNLSASRPQDRQFILSSKKLLLSDSGFYLCAWSRDNNEQFFGPGTRLTVL.

V gene TRBV29-1 combines with J gene TRBJ2-7; D is undetermined. This CDR3 spans 11 amino acids. V was pared by 8 bases and J by 5 bases, with 13 bases between. The germline V gene encodes CDR1 SQVTM and CDR2 ANQGSEA. Here the CDR3 DNA reads TGCAGCACCAAGGCTCTTGACGAGCAGTACTTC. Translating it yields CSTKALDEQYF.

This rearrangement joins TRBV7-9 to TRBJ2-1; 8 positions match TRBD2. Germline CDR1 reads SEHNR; CDR2 reads FQNEAQ (reference sequence). J gave up 1 base and V 5 bases, and 7 bases lay outside the gene matches. The CDR3 loop spans 16 amino acids. The CDR3: CASSVGTRTSYNEQFF. As DNA, the CDR3 is TGTGCCAGCAGCGTGGGGACTAGAACTTCCTACAATGAGCAGTTCTTC.

This chain joins TRBV27 and TRBJ2-6, with 9 bases lining up with TRBD1. Germline trimming cut 5 bases from V and 3 bases from J; bases unmatched to any gene: 5. The CDR3 extends over 16 amino acids. CDR1 is MNHEY and CDR2 is SMNVEV in the germline V gene (reference sequence). The CDR3 DNA follows: TGTGCCAGCAGTCGGGACAGGGAATATGGGGCCAACGTCCTGACTTTC. Its translation: CASSRDREYGANVLTF.

This sequence joins TRBV28 and TRBJ2-7; D unresolved. Trimming took 3 bases from V and 2 from J, leaving 14 bases between them. This CDR3 spans 15 amino acids. The V gene's germline CDR1 is MDHEN and CDR2 SYDVKM. The CDR3 reads CASSLYALLPYEQYF. The CDR3 DNA sequence: TGTGCCAGCAGTTTGTATGCCCTCTTACCCTACGAGCAGTACTTC.

V and J are TRBV7-8 and TRBJ2-5, with a tentative D call TRBD2 (6 bases). Deletions cut 1 base from V and 7 bases from J, with 19 bases between. In germline, CDR1 is SGHVS, CDR2 FQNEAQ. This CDR3 has 16 amino acids. The CDR3 sequence: CASSLGTGDPIGTQYF. The CDR3 bases are TGTGCCAGCAGCTTAGGCACGGGGGACCCCATCGGGACCCAGTACTTC.

The chain combines TRBV13 with TRBJ2-1, with 10 bases aligning to TRBD2. The CDR3 covers 14 residues. Germline V gene lookup returns CDR1 PRHDT and CDR2 FYEKMQ (reference sequence). J lost 9 bases, V lost 5 bases, and 7 bases had no gene match. CDR3 nucleotide sequence: TGTGCCAGCAGCCGAGGACTAGCGGAGGGTGAGCAGTTCTTC. The encoded protein is CASSRGLAEGEQFF.